The 18 T cell receptor beta chains in this list originate from one sample, sequenced in a study of T-cell memory formation after mild COVID-19. TCRdb ran MiXCR on the 5' RACE reads and lists one entry per CDR3 protein. This sample yields hundreds of thousands of distinct CDR3 sequences, of which over 20% are seen a single time; 9.5% to 15% belongs to the top ten. Input material: PBMCs or a T cell subset sorted from them (not recorded which). Receptor source: an adult woman who had mild COVID-19 (a few samples of this study predate the infection). Cell type and time point are not known.

The CDR3 region has the DNA TGTGCCAGCAGCCTATTACAGGGAGGGGAAAACGAGCAGTACTTC. This encodes CASSLLQGGENEQYF. This chain joins TRBV5-4 and TRBJ2-7; D may be TRBD2 (7 bases). Trimming shortened V by 4 bases and J by 5 bases, and 19 bases separated the two germline ends. Germline loops: CDR1 SGHNT, CDR2 YYREEE (reference sequence). This CDR3 spans 15 amino acids.

This rearrangement joins TRBV5-1 to TRBJ1-4, with TRBD1 matching over 9 bases. With 4 bases clipped from V and 8 bases from J, the junction kept 6 bases outside the gene matches. Per the germline V gene, CDR1 is SGHRS and CDR2 is YFSETQ. The CDR3 has 14 residues. The DNA of the CDR3 is TGCGCCAGCAGCGAGGACAGGGGTGAAGAAAAACTGTTTTTT. Translation: CASSEDRGEEKLFF.

V gene TRBV19 combines with J gene TRBJ1-3; a possible D gene is TRBD1 (6 bases). Germline CDR1 is LNHDA and CDR2 is SQIVND (reference sequence). The CDR3 is made up of 14 amino acids. The V gene lost 5 bases and the J gene lost 4 bases, with 12 bases spanning the gap. CDR3 nucleotides: TGTGCCAGTAGTGCACAGGGACACGGAAACACCATATATTTT. This sequence encodes CASSAQGHGNTIYF.

In its sample, this clonotype was seen a few times. The chain carries TRBV24-1 and TRBJ2-3, with TRBD2 matching 10 bases. Trimming at V came to 10 bases and at J to 5 bases, leaving 5 bases not matched to a gene. This CDR3 comprises 13 residues. Germline V gene sequence: CDR1 KGHDR, CDR2 SFDVKD. Written as DNA, the CDR3 is TGTGCCACTGGGACTAGCGTTAGAGATACGCAGTATTTT. Encoded protein: CATGTSVRDTQYF.

The rearrangement joins TRBV10-3 to TRBJ1-6; TRBD1 aligns across 7 bases. Germline CDR1 reads ENHRY; CDR2 reads SYGVKD. V shed 9 bases and J 4 bases; nucleotides not matched to a gene: 3. The CDR3 runs 13 residues. The CDR3 loop is CAMPGQYNSPLHF. The CDR3 nucleotides read TGTGCCATGCCGGGACAGTATAATTCACCCCTCCACTTT.

This clonotype was counted ten times or more. This chain joins TRBV10-3 and TRBJ2-1; tentatively, D is TRBD1 or TRBD2 (6 bases each). This CDR3 comprises 15 residues. V was clipped by 0 bases and J by 8 bases, with 14 bases between them. In germline, CDR1 is ENHRY, CDR2 SYGVKD. In DNA form, the CDR3 reads TGTGCCATCAGTGAGTCAGGGGGAGCGGGTCATGAGCAGTTCTTC. Protein: CAISESGGAGHEQFF.

This clonotype was counted a few times. The V call is TRBV9, the J call TRBJ2-3; possible D gene TRBD2, 6 bases. The ends were cut back, 0 bases at V and 5 bases at J, with 10 bases in the middle. CDR3 length equals 14 residues. Germline CDR1 and CDR2: SGDLS and YYNGEE. This CDR3 is CASSVAVGGDTQYF. In DNA form, the CDR3 reads TGTGCCAGCAGCGTAGCTGTCGGGGGAGATACGCAGTATTTT.

The rearrangement joins TRBV12-3 or TRBV12-4 to TRBJ2-3; 8 positions agree with TRBD2. This CDR3 is 15 amino acids long. The V and J ends lost 4 bases and 4 bases, in that order; junction bases with no gene match: 7. The CDR3 nucleotides are TGTGCCAGCAGTTCCTTCGGGGGGGCCTCAGATACGCAGTATTTT. Translating it yields CASSSFGGASDTQYF.

CDR3 loop: CASSLAGGLAHNEQFF. CDR3 DNA: TGTGCCAGCAGCTTAGCTGGAGGGCTAGCCCACAATGAGCAGTTCTTC. This chain links TRBV7-8 with TRBJ2-1; tentatively, D is TRBD2 (6 bases). CDR1 SGHVS and CDR2 FQNEAQ come from the germline V gene. The germline V and J ends were trimmed by 0 bases and 5 bases, with 14 bases remaining between them. CDR3 length: 16 residues.

The genes are TRBV19 and TRBJ1-5, with 7 positions matching TRBD1. The V segment lost 9 bases and the J segment 6 bases; nucleotides outside the gene matches: 14. The CDR3 totals 15 residues. Germline CDR1 and CDR2: LNHDA and SQIVND (reference sequence). As DNA, the CDR3 is TGTGCCAGCCAGAGGGATACAGGGGCGGGTCAGCCCCAGCATTTT. This gives the protein CASQRDTGAGQPQHF.

This clonotype was detected a few times. The chain uses TRBV5-1 and TRBJ2-7, with D uncertain. The CDR3 runs to 15 residues. Germline assignment: CDR1 SGHRS and CDR2 YFSETQ. V gave up 4 bases and J gave up 7 bases, with 21 bases separating them. This chain's CDR3 is CASSPDDLNRREQYF. The CDR3, as DNA: TGCGCCAGCAGCCCCGACGACCTGAATAGACGGGAGCAGTACTTC.

Comment on this clonotype: The conserved closing phenylalanine or tryptophan is absent in this CDR3, likely reflecting a read error. No DNA is shown, since the ends of the CDR3 on it are uncertain; the CDR3 is the one TCRdb lists. The genes are TRBV24-1 and TRBJ2-5; the table's D call TRBD2 went unverified against the DNA. Germline V gives CDR1 KGHDR, CDR2 SFDVKD. The CDR3 spans 12 amino acids, including both terminal residues. CDR3 region: CATSDLQGGSLA.

With respect to this clonotype: One end of the junction does not line up with germline, which may come from a read error. The gene calls are TRBV29-1 and TRBJ2-7; D is possibly TRBD1 (7 bases). The CDR3 is 12 amino acids. Looked up from germline, CDR1 is SQVTM and CDR2 is ANQGSEA. CDR3 amino acids: CSAAGGRGEKYF. CDR3 DNA: TGCAGCGCGGCAGGGGGGCGAGGCGAGAAGTACTTC.

This clonotype has more than one count but fewer than ten. The chain uses TRBV2 and TRBJ2-3; D gene ambiguous. V shed 3 bases and J shed 4 bases, with 2 bases lying between them. The length of the CDR3 is 11 residues. Germline V gene lookup returns CDR1 SNHLY and CDR2 FYNNEI. DNA for the CDR3: TGTGCCAGCAGTGACTCAGATACGCAGTATTTT. This gives the protein CASSDSDTQYF.

The chain employs TRBV10-3 and TRBJ2-7; tentative D call: TRBD2 (5 bases). Trimming took 11 bases from V and 6 from J, leaving 14 bases between them. Germline CDR1 is ENHRY and CDR2 is SYGVKD. The CDR3 is made up of 11 amino acids. The CDR3 region has the DNA TGTGCCGTTAAAATTGGAGGCGAGCAGTACTTC. Its protein product is CAVKIGGEQYF.

The genes are TRBV7-2 and TRBJ2-1; 8 bases map to TRBD2. The length of the CDR3 is 14 residues. CDR1 is SGHTA, CDR2 FQGNSA, per germline. With 4 bases clipped from V and 6 bases from J, the junction kept 5 bases outside the gene matches. Here the CDR3 reads CASSSKLAANEQFF. DNA for the CDR3: TGTGCCAGCAGCTCTAAACTAGCGGCCAATGAGCAGTTCTTC. Looking up the rest from reference TRBV7-2 and TRBJ2-1 gives the full variable domain: GAGVSQSPSNKVTEKGKDVELRCDPISGHTALYWYRQSLGQGLEFLIYFQGNSAPDKSGLPSDRFSAERTGGSVSTLTIQRTQQEDSAVYLCASSSKLAANEQFFGPGTRLTVL.

This clonotype was counted a few times. The chain joins TRBV7-9 to TRBJ1-3; TRBD1 is a possible D gene (5 bases). Germline V lookup: CDR1 SEHNR, CDR2 FQNEAQ (reference sequence). This CDR3 has 14 residues. V was clipped by 5 bases and J by 4 bases, with 12 bases between them. The CDR3 DNA follows: TGTGCCAGCAGCCCGCCGGGACGGGGAAACACCATATATTTT. Translated, it gives CASSPPGRGNTIYF.

This clonotype has more than one count but fewer than ten. V usage is TRBV7-9 and J usage is TRBJ2-3; TRBD1 is a possible D gene (5 bases). In germline, CDR1 is SEHNR, CDR2 FQNEAQ (reference sequence). V dropped 6 bases and J dropped 3 bases, with 13 bases sitting between them. CDR3 size: 14 residues. The CDR3: CASRPQERTDTQYF. The CDR3 bases are TGTGCCAGCAGGCCACAGGAGCGAACAGATACGCAGTATTTT.